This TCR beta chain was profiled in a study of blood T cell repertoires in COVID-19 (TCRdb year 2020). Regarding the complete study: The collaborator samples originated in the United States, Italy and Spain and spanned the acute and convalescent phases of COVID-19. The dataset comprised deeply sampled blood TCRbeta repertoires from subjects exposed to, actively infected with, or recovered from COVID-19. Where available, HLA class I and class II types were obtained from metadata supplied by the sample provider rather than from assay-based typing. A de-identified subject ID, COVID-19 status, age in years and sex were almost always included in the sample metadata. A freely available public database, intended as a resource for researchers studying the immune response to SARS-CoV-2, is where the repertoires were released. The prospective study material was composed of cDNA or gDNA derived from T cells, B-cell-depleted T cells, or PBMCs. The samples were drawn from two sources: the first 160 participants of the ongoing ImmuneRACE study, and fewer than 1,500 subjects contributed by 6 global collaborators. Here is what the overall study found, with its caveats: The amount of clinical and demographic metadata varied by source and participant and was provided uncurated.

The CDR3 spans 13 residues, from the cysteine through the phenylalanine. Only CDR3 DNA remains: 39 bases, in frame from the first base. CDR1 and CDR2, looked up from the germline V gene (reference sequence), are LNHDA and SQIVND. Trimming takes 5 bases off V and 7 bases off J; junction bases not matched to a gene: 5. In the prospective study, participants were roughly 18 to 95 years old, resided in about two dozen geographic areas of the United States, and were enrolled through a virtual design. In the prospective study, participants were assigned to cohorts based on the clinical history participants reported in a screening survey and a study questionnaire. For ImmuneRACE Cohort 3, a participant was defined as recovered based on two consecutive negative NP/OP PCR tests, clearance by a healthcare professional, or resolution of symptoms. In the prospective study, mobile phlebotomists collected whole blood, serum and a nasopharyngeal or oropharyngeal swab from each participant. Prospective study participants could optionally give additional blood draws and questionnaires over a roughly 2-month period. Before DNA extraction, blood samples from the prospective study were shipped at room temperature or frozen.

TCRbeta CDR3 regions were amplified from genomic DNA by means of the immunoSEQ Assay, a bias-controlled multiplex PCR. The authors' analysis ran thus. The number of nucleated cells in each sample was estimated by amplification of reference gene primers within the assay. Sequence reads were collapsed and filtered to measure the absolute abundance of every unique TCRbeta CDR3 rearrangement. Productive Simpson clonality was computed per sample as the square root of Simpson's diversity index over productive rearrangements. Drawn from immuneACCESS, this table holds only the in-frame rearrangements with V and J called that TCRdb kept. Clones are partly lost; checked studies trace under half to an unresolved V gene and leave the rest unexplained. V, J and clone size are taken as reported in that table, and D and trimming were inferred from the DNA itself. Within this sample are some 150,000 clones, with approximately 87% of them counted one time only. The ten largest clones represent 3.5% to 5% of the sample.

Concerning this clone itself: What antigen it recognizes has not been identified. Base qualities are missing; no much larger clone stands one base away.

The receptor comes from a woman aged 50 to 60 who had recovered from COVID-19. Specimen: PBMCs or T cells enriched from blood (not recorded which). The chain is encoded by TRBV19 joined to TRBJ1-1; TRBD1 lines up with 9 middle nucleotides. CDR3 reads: CASSFRQGDEAFF. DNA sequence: TGTGCCAGTAGTTTCCGACAGGGGGATGAAGCTTTCTTT.